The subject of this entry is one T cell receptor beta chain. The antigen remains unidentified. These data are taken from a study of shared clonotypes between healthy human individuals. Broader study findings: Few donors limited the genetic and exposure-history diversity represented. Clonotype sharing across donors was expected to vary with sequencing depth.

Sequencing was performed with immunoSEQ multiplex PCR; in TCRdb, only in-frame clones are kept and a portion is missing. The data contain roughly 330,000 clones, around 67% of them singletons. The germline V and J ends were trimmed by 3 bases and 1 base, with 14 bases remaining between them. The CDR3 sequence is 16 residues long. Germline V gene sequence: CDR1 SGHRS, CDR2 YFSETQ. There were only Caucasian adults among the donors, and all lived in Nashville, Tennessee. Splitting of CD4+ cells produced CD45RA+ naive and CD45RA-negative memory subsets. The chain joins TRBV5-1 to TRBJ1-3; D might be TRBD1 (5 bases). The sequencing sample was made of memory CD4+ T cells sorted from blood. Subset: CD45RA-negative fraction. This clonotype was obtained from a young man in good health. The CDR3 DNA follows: TGCGCCAGCAGCTCAGGGACCCCGCAATCTGGAAACACCATATATTTT. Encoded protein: CASSSGTPQSGNTIYF.